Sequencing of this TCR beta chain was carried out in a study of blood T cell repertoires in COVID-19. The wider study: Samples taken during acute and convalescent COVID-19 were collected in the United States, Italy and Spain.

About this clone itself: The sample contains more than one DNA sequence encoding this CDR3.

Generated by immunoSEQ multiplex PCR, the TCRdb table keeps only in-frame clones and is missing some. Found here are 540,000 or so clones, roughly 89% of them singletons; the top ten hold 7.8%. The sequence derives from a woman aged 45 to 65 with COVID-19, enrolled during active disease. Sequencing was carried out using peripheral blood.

In DNA form, the CDR3 reads TGTGCCAGCAGTTTCTCTGAAAAACTGTTTTTT. Protein sequence: CASSFSEKLFF. The chain is built from TRBV12-3 or TRBV12-4 and TRBJ1-4; D call uncertain. Trimming took 3 bases from V and 7 from J, leaving 3 bases between them. This CDR3 has 11 amino acids.